Below are 23 T cell receptor beta chains sequenced from a single sample in a study of shared clonotypes between healthy human individuals. The assay was immunoSEQ multiplex PCR, and TCRdb's table has in-frame clones only and misses some. Counted here are about half a million clones, 75% to 85% occurring once; the ten biggest clones make up around 14%. Sequencing input: PBMCs. These receptors were collected from a middle-aged woman in good health. Some clones in this sample may be carry-over from other donors' samples.

This chain joins TRBV5-1 and TRBJ2-1; unclear D gene. This CDR3 contains 15 residues. V was clipped by 6 bases and J by 0 bases, with 13 bases between them. Germline CDR1 and CDR2: SGHRS and YFSETQ. CDR3 in DNA: TGCGCCAGCAACCCGGCCGCAAGCTCCTACAATGAGCAGTTCTTC. Amino acids: CASNPAASSYNEQFF. The full variable domain, in which reference TRBV5-1 and TRBJ2-1 provide the parts outside the CDR3, is KAGVTQTPRYLIKTRGQQVTLSCSPISGHRSVSWYQQTPGQGLQFLFEYFSETQRNKGNFPGRFSGRQFSNSRSEMNVSTLELGDSALYLCASNPAASSYNEQFFGPGTRLTVL.

In this sample, this clone turned up once. The chain joins TRBV11-2 to TRBJ2-1, with D perhaps TRBD2 (6 bases). This CDR3 has 13 amino acids. V lost 5 bases and J 7 bases, leaving 12 bases between the germline ends. Germline V gene sequence: CDR1 SGHAT, CDR2 FQNNGV. CDR3 protein: CASSKPGANEQFF. The CDR3 DNA follows: TGTGCCAGCAGCAAACCGGGAGCAAATGAGCAGTTCTTC. Using reference TRBV11-2 and TRBJ2-1 for the parts outside the CDR3, the full variable domain is EAGVAQSPRYKIIEKRQSVAFWCNPISGHATLYWYQQILGQGPKLLIQFQNNGVVDDSQLPKDRFSAERLKGVDSTLKIQPAKLEDSAVYLCASSKPGANEQFFGPGTRLTVL.

J is TRBJ2-2 and V is TRBV7-7; the D gene could be TRBD1 or TRBD2 (5 bases each). CDR3 size: 14 residues. The V gene's germline CDR1 is SSHAT and CDR2 FNYEAQ (reference sequence). Trimming took off 5 bases at V and 6 bases at J, with 13 bases between the two ends. The CDR3 loop reads CASSAGTSAGELFF. The CDR3 bases are TGTGCCAGCAGCGCTGGGACCAGCGCCGGGGAGCTGTTTTTT.

CDR3 region: CASSYGQEGTQYF. The CDR3 DNA reads TGCGCCAGCAGCTATGGACAGGAGGGGACCCAGTACTTC. The V call is TRBV5-1, the J call TRBJ2-5, with a weak D call TRBD1 (7 bases). This CDR3 contains 13 residues. The V end was cut by 3 bases, the J end by 7 bases, with 13 bases between. From germline, CDR1 is SGHRS and CDR2 YFSETQ. The whole variable domain, remainder taken from reference TRBV5-1 and TRBJ2-5, is KAGVTQTPRYLIKTRGQQVTLSCSPISGHRSVSWYQQTPGQGLQFLFEYFSETQRNKGNFPGRFSGRQFSNSRSEMNVSTLELGDSALYLCASSYGQEGTQYFGPGTRLLVL.

The chain has TRBV5-1 and TRBJ2-7; 8 nucleotides line up with TRBD1. V dropped 0 bases and J dropped 6; count of bases not matched to a gene: 2. Per germline, CDR1 SGHRS and CDR2 YFSETQ. This CDR3 is 13 amino acids long. The DNA of the CDR3 is TGCGCCAGCAGCTTGGGACAGGGGATCGAGCAGTACTTC. It specifies CASSLGQGIEQYF.

This clone was found once. The chain employs TRBV5-4 and TRBJ2-3; weak D call: TRBD2 (6 bases). The CDR3 spans 17 residues. Germline V lookup: CDR1 SGHNT, CDR2 YYREEE (reference sequence). Trimming took 0 bases from V and 0 from J, leaving 14 bases between them. The CDR3 here is CASSLAGSSGSTDTQYF. The CDR3 DNA reads as TGTGCCAGCAGCTTGGCTGGGAGTAGCGGCAGCACAGATACGCAGTATTTT. Filled out from reference TRBV5-4 and TRBJ2-3, the complete variable domain reads ETGVTQSPTHLIKTRGQQVTLRCSSQSGHNTVSWYQQALGQGPQFIFQYYREEENGRGNFPPRFSGLQFPNYSSELNVNALELDDSALYLCASSLAGSSGSTDTQYFGPGTRLTVL.

The rearrangement joins TRBV19 to TRBJ2-1; D unresolved. The CDR3 runs to 13 residues. Deletions cut 0 bases from V and 6 bases from J, with 6 bases between. Germline values: CDR1 LNHDA, CDR2 SQIVND (reference sequence). The CDR3 reads CASSIDPLNEQFF. CDR3 sequence (DNA): TGTGCCAGTAGTATAGACCCCCTCAATGAGCAGTTCTTC.

This chain connects TRBV7-2 to TRBJ1-3; D is uncertain. This CDR3 has 15 amino acids. V was pared by 1 base and J by 2 bases, with 9 bases between. Looked up from germline, CDR1 is SGHTA and CDR2 is FQGNSA. CDR3 sequence (DNA): TGTGCCAGCAGCTTAGATGCGGGGACTGGAAACACCATATATTTT. Translation: CASSLDAGTGNTIYF.

The chain recombines TRBV30 with TRBJ1-1, with 8 bases that match TRBD1. CDR3 size: 15 residues. The germline CDR1 and CDR2 sequences are GTSNPN and SVGIG (reference sequence). Germline trimming cut 2 bases from V and 2 bases from J; bases unmatched to any gene: 7. The CDR3, as DNA: TGTGCCTGGAGTACCGATACAGGGGGAAACACTGAAGCTTTCTTT. Encoded protein: CAWSTDTGGNTEAFF.

The chain links TRBV6-4 to TRBJ2-7; 7 bases agree with TRBD2. Germline V gene sequence: CDR1 MRHNA, CDR2 SNTAGT. The V gene end was trimmed by 6 bases and the J gene end by 6 bases; junction bases not matched to a gene: 11. This CDR3 spans 14 amino acids. In nucleotides, the CDR3 is TGTGCCAGCAGCGTAGCGGGTGGGCCTAGCGAGCAGTACTTC. As protein: CASSVAGGPSEQYF.

V gene TRBV5-4 combines with J gene TRBJ1-2, with D possibly matching TRBD1 (5 bases). Deletions cut 4 bases from V and 5 bases from J, with 18 bases between. CDR1 SGHNT and CDR2 YYREEE come from the germline V gene (reference sequence). This CDR3 has 15 amino acids. Here the CDR3 DNA reads TGTGCCAGCAGCCCTGATTGGGGCAGCTCTTATGGCTACACCTTC. Translation: CASSPDWGSSYGYTF.

This clone has more than one count but fewer than ten. The V and J genes are TRBV27 and TRBJ2-2, with D tentatively TRBD1 (5 bases). Germline CDR1 is MNHEY and CDR2 is SMNVEV (reference sequence). V was shortened by 3 bases and J by 4 bases, with 15 bases between the two germline ends. This CDR3 contains 16 residues. CDR3 in DNA: TGTGCCAGCAGTTTTCGCAGGGCTCTAAGCACCGGGGAGCTGTTTTTT. Translation: CASSFRRALSTGELFF.

This clone was counted a few times. CDR3 bases: TGTGCCAGCAGCTATGACTCGGGACCCACTAACACTGAAGCTTTCTTT. Its protein is CASSYDSGPTNTEAFF. The rearrangement links TRBV7-6 to TRBJ1-1, with D possibly being TRBD1 (5 bases). Trimming took off 4 bases at V and 2 bases at J, with 17 bases between the two ends. The CDR3 length is 16 residues. Germline-derived CDR1 and CDR2 are SGHVS and FNYEAQ.

V gene TRBV28 combines with J gene TRBJ2-7; D ambiguous. The CDR3 loop spans 15 amino acids. V lost 5 bases and J 2 bases, leaving 16 bases between the germline ends. Germline assignment: CDR1 MDHEN and CDR2 SYDVKM. CDR3 amino acids: CASSRHSAGTYEQYF. Here the CDR3 DNA reads TGTGCCAGCAGTCGGCATTCTGCTGGAACCTACGAGCAGTACTTC.

This chain links TRBV28 with TRBJ2-7, with D possibly matching TRBD1 (5 bases). The CDR3 is made up of 11 amino acids. Germline V gene lookup returns CDR1 MDHEN and CDR2 SYDVKM. Trimming took 6 bases from V and 6 from J, leaving 9 bases between them. The CDR3: CASRRGFEQYF. CDR3 nucleotides: TGTGCCAGCAGAAGGGGTTTCGAGCAGTACTTC.

The sample holds a few counts of this clone. The rearrangement uses TRBV7-2 and TRBJ2-7; 13 bases fit TRBD2. Unmatched junction bases numbered 3, after V lost 0 bases and J lost 4 bases. The V gene's germline CDR1 is SGHTA and CDR2 FQGNSA. The CDR3 runs 16 residues. This chain's CDR3 is CASSLARTSGSYEQYF. CDR3 bases: TGTGCCAGCAGCTTAGCGCGGACTAGCGGGAGTTACGAGCAGTACTTC.

V usage is TRBV5-4 and J usage is TRBJ2-5; 9 bases are a match to TRBD2. The last part of the DNA fits TRBJ2-7 better; the J call may be wrong. The CDR3 totals 14 residues. Germline assignment: CDR1 SGHNT and CDR2 YYREEE (reference sequence). CDR3 sequence (DNA): TGTGCCAGCAGTGGTGCGGGAGGGTTCTCCGAGCAGTACTTC. This codes for CASSGAGGFSEQYF.

About this clone itself: This probably arose from a read error, given a far larger clone one base away. Other DNA sequences of this sample code for an identical CDR3. The chain has TRBV25-1 and TRBJ2-7, with 11 bases fitting TRBD1. Germline V gene lookup returns CDR1 MGHDK and CDR2 SYGVNS. The CDR3 is 15 amino acids. V was clipped by 3 bases and J by 3 bases; unmatched bases: 4. CDR3 sequence (DNA): TGTGCCAGCAGTGAGTTTGGGACAGGGGGCTACGAGCAGTACTTC. As protein: CASSEFGTGGYEQYF.

The chain has TRBV6-1 and TRBJ1-2; D gene unclear. Germline values: CDR1 MNHNS, CDR2 SASEGT. V was clipped by 5 bases and J by 7 bases, with 14 bases between them. This CDR3 region has 13 residues. CDR3: CASSFGVQSGYTF. CDR3 sequence (DNA): TGTGCCAGCAGTTTTGGGGTGCAAAGTGGCTACACCTTC.

The rearrangement uses TRBV7-9 and TRBJ1-1; D is unclear. Germline CDR1 reads SEHNR; CDR2 reads FQNEAQ (reference sequence). Between the trimmed V and J ends, which lost 0 bases and 9 bases, there was a span of 11 bases. The CDR3 runs to 13 residues. DNA for the CDR3: TGTGCCAGCAGCTTAGCTGTGGCAGGTAAAGCTTTCTTT. Its protein is CASSLAVAGKAFF.

V gene TRBV25-1 combines with J gene TRBJ2-3; 10 nucleotides agree with TRBD2. Per germline, CDR1 MGHDK and CDR2 SYGVNS. Unmatched junction bases numbered 5, after V lost 2 bases and J lost 9 bases. This CDR3 contains 14 residues. The CDR3 DNA reads as TGTGCCAGCAGTGAACCGGGACTAGCGCGAACGCAGTATTTT. The encoded protein is CASSEPGLARTQYF.

V gene TRBV29-1 combines with J gene TRBJ2-5; 10 bases fit TRBD2. Germline CDR1 SQVTM, CDR2 ANQGSEA. The CDR3 sequence is 13 residues long. J gave up 5 bases and V 8 bases, and 8 bases lay outside the gene matches. The CDR3 DNA is TGCAGCTTTCTAGCGGGAGTTACGGAGACCCAGTACTTC. Translated: CSFLAGVTETQYF. Full variable domain (missing parts from reference TRBV29-1 and TRBJ2-5): SAVISQKPSRDICQRGTSLTIQCQVDSQVTMMFWYRQQPGQSLTLIATANQGSEATYESGFVIDKFPISRPNLTFSTLTVSNMSPEDSSIYLCSFLAGVTETQYFGPGTRLLVL.

The rearrangement joins TRBV7-8 to TRBJ1-2; D is ambiguous. The CDR3 runs 14 residues. The V end lost 1 base, the J end lost 2 bases, and 8 bases lay between the germline ends. Germline lookup yields CDR1 SGHVS and CDR2 FQNEAQ. The CDR3: CASSLGQTNYGYTF. As DNA, the CDR3 is TGTGCCAGCAGCTTAGGGCAGACGAACTATGGCTACACCTTC. Full variable domain (missing parts from reference TRBV7-8 and TRBJ1-2): GAGVSQSPRYKVAKRGQDVALRCDPISGHVSLFWYQQALGQGPEFLTYFQNEAQLDKSGLPSDRFFAERPEGSVSTLKIQRTQQEDSAVYLCASSLGQTNYGYTFGSGTRLTVV.